This TCR beta chain was found in a study of identifying expanded T cells in peripheral blood. No infections or other immune events were documented during collection. As concerns this clone: What it binds is not known.

Study-wide points: Approximately 1.1 clones differed between technical replicates, versus roughly 17 and 20 over time. Across healthy donors, higher total template counts meant significantly greater roughly two-week count variance.

J gave up 0 bases and V 1 base, and 9 bases lay outside the gene matches. Germline V CDR1 and CDR2: KGHSH, LQKENI. The CDR3 covers 17 residues. Data came from immunoSEQ multiplex PCR; TCRdb stores just in-frame clones and leaves some out. The table has some 95,000 clones, over 75% seen once. Sequenced material: blood. The rearrangement links TRBV18 to TRBJ2-7; 7 bases fit TRBD1. This receptor was obtained from a person between 18 and 70 years old in good health. CDR3 loop: CASSPRPGGSFSYEQYF. The CDR3 region has the DNA TGTGCCAGCTCACCACGCCCAGGGGGATCCTTCTCCTACGAGCAGTACTTC.